This passage covers 29 T cell receptor beta chains from one sample sequenced in a study of PD-1 blockade in classical Hodgkin lymphoma. Documented time point: cycle 4 day 1 (C4D1), after 5 to 7 weeks of nivolumab. Each patient relapsed following autologous stem cell transplantation, and prior brentuximab vedotin exposure differed. Thawed PBMCs were the source of CD4+ T cells, purified by magnetic negative selection. Assay used: immunoSEQ multiplex PCR; TCRdb lists only in-frame clones, some missing. The table includes tens of thousands of clones, approximately 85% detected once. Source: CD4+ T cells from blood, taken before the fourth cycle of nivolumab. Receptor source: a human donor with classical Hodgkin lymphoma.

This rearrangement joins TRBV19 to TRBJ1-5; weak D call: TRBD1 (5 bases). Germline V lookup: CDR1 LNHDA, CDR2 SQIVND (reference sequence). V gave up 3 bases and J gave up 5 bases, with 14 bases separating them. The CDR3 runs to 15 residues. For the CDR3, the DNA is TGTGCCAGTAGTATCCCTGGGACGCCGTATCAGCCCCAGCATTTT. Its translation: CASSIPGTPYQPQHF.

This chain joins TRBV4-1 and TRBJ2-7; 8 bases fit TRBD1. CDR1 and CDR2 (germline): MGHRA, YSYEKL. The ends lost 4 bases at V and 1 base at J; junction bases unmatched: 0. This CDR3 has 13 amino acids. This CDR3 reads CASSRTGSYEQYF. In DNA form, the CDR3 reads TGCGCCAGCAGCCGGACAGGGTCCTACGAGCAGTACTTC.

V usage is TRBV30 and J usage is TRBJ2-1; a possible D gene is TRBD2 (5 bases). CDR1 is GTSNPN, CDR2 SVGIG, per germline (reference sequence). There are 14 residues in the CDR3. V lost 2 bases and J 5 bases, leaving 13 bases between the germline ends. The CDR3 nucleotides are TGTGCCTGGAGTCCCCCGCCCGGGGACAATGAGCAGTTCTTC. Translating it yields CAWSPPPGDNEQFF. The variable domain in full, completed from reference TRBV30 and TRBJ2-1, reads SQTIHQWPATLVQPVGSPLSLECTVEGTSNPNLYWYRQAAGRGLQLLFYSVGIGQISSEVPQNLSASRPQDRQFILSSKKLLLSDSGFYLCAWSPPPGDNEQFFGPGTRLTVL.

The chain employs TRBV29-1 and TRBJ2-2; D is possibly TRBD1 (5 bases). CDR3 length: 12 amino acids. Germline V lookup: CDR1 SQVTM, CDR2 ANQGSEA. V gave up 4 bases and J gave up 6 bases, with 9 bases separating them. CDR3 protein: CSVARVAGELFF. DNA of the CDR3: TGCAGCGTTGCCAGGGTGGCCGGGGAGCTGTTTTTT.

CDR3 region: CASRTGGAYTGELFF. CDR3 sequence (DNA): TGTGCCAGCAGAACAGGGGGCGCTTACACCGGGGAGCTGTTTTTT. The V call is TRBV28, the J call TRBJ2-2, with 9 positions matching TRBD1. The CDR3 totals 15 residues. The germline gives CDR1 MDHEN, CDR2 SYDVKM. J gave up 3 bases and V 6 bases, and 5 bases lay outside the gene matches. The whole variable domain, filled in from reference TRBV28 and TRBJ2-2, reads DVKVTQSSRYLVKRTGEKVFLECVQDMDHENMFWYRQDPGLGLRLIYFSYDVKMKEKGDIPEGYSVSREKKERFSLILESASTNQTSMYLCASRTGGAYTGELFFGEGSRLTVL.

The chain links TRBV10-2 to TRBJ2-7; 10 bases are shared with TRBD2. J lost 4 bases, V lost 8 bases, and 2 bases had no gene match. Germline assignment: CDR1 WSHSY and CDR2 SAAADI. The CDR3 consists of 12 residues. As DNA, the CDR3 is TGCGCCAGCCGTAGCGGGAGGTACGAGCAGTACTTC. It encodes CASRSGRYEQYF.

The genes are TRBV18 and TRBJ1-3; TRBD1 agrees at 8 bases. Looked up from germline, CDR1 is KGHSH and CDR2 is LQKENI. This CDR3 is 15 amino acids long. After removal of 4 bases from V and 2 bases from J, the junction contained 4 bases not matched to a gene. The CDR3 bases are TGTGCCAGCTCACACTTGGACAGGGCTGGAAACACCATATATTTT. Amino acids: CASSHLDRAGNTIYF.

This chain uses TRBV28 with TRBJ2-2; D might be TRBD1 or TRBD2, each matching 5 bases. Deletions cut 7 bases from V and 1 base from J, with 16 bases between. Germline CDR1 reads MDHEN; CDR2 reads SYDVKM. The length of the CDR3 is 16 residues. In DNA form, the CDR3 reads TGTGCCAGCATCGATATGGGACGGGTGAACACCGGGGAGCTGTTTTTT. Translation: CASIDMGRVNTGELFF. Using reference TRBV28 and TRBJ2-2 for the parts outside the CDR3, the full variable domain is DVKVTQSSRYLVKRTGEKVFLECVQDMDHENMFWYRQDPGLGLRLIYFSYDVKMKEKGDIPEGYSVSREKKERFSLILESASTNQTSMYLCASIDMGRVNTGELFFGEGSRLTVL.

The CDR3 protein is CASSAREGVTDTQYF. The CDR3 DNA reads as TGTGCCAGCAGTGCCCGGGAGGGCGTCACAGATACGCAGTATTTT. This rearrangement joins TRBV7-2 to TRBJ2-3; 8 bases match TRBD2. Trimming took 6 bases from V and 2 from J; bases not matched to a gene: 7. Germline values: CDR1 SGHTA, CDR2 FQGNSA. The CDR3 runs 15 residues.

The gene calls are TRBV6-5 and TRBJ2-7; 9 bases map to TRBD1. V was clipped by 6 bases and J by 2 bases; unmatched bases: 5. The CDR3 totals 14 residues. Germline V gene data show CDR1 as MNHEY and CDR2 as SVGAGI. DNA of the CDR3: TGTGCCAGCAGCCGACGGACAGGGGCCTACGAGCAGTACTTC. This translates into CASSRRTGAYEQYF.

The chain uses TRBV5-4 and TRBJ1-2; D perhaps matches TRBD1 (5 bases). Germline V gene lookup returns CDR1 SGHNT and CDR2 YYREEE (reference sequence). The CDR3 extends over 15 amino acids. The V gene lost 0 bases and the J gene lost 6 bases, with 15 bases spanning the gap. CDR3 sequence reads: CASSLVGQGSDGYTF. The CDR3 nucleotides read TGTGCCAGCAGCTTGGTGGGCCAGGGTTCGGATGGCTACACCTTC.

This clone was counted a few times. V usage is TRBV2 and J usage is TRBJ1-2; the D gene is possibly TRBD1 (6 bases). The CDR3 loop spans 14 amino acids. The V end was cut by 6 bases, the J end by 0 bases, with 11 bases between. Per germline, CDR1 SNHLY and CDR2 FYNNEI. The CDR3 coding sequence is TGTGCCAGCAGCGAGGACAGAGCTAACTATGGCTACACCTTC. It codes for CASSEDRANYGYTF.

V usage is TRBV6-1 and J usage is TRBJ1-2; D uncertain. The CDR3 sequence is 12 residues long. V gave up 5 bases and J gave up 8 bases, with 12 bases separating them. Germline assignment: CDR1 MNHNS and CDR2 SASEGT. The DNA of the CDR3 is TGTGCCAGCAGTCGAGAGGTGCAGGGCTACACCTTC. Its translation is CASSREVQGYTF.

This rearrangement joins TRBV7-2 to TRBJ2-3, with 8 nucleotides matching TRBD1. The CDR3 consists of 15 residues. CDR1 is SGHTA, CDR2 FQGNSA, per germline. Trimming removed 5 bases from V and 3 bases from J; junction bases left unmatched: 7. The CDR3 here is CASSQRQGRTDTQYF. CDR3 sequence (DNA): TGTGCCAGCAGCCAGAGACAGGGGAGGACAGATACGCAGTATTTT.

The chain joins TRBV5-5 to TRBJ2-7; TRBD2 matches 14 bases. Germline CDR1 reads SGHKS; CDR2 reads YYEKEE (reference sequence). V was pared by 4 bases and J by 4 bases, with 4 bases of the junction left unmatched. This CDR3 comprises 15 residues. The CDR3, as DNA: TGTGCCAGCAGCGGACTAGCGGGAGGCGGGTACGAGCAGTACTTC. It yields the protein CASSGLAGGGYEQYF.

The CDR3: CASSSPGLEMGTQYF. The CDR3 coding sequence is TGTGCCAGCAGCTCGCCGGGACTAGAGATGGGGACCCAGTACTTC. V usage is TRBV7-9 and J usage is TRBJ2-5; 8 positions match TRBD2. Germline-derived CDR1 and CDR2 are SEHNR and FQNEAQ (reference sequence). The CDR3 covers 15 residues. The J segment lost 7 bases and the V segment lost 4 bases, leaving 11 bases of the junction unmatched. Variable domain in full (rest from reference TRBV7-9 and TRBJ2-5): DTGVSQNPRHKITKRGQNVTFRCDPISEHNRLYWYRQTLGQGPEFLTYFQNEAQLEKSRLLSDRFSAERPKGSFSTLEIQRTEQGDSAMYLCASSSPGLEMGTQYFGPGTRLLVL.

The chain carries TRBV2 and TRBJ2-7, with D perhaps matching TRBD1 (5 bases). The germline gives CDR1 SNHLY, CDR2 FYNNEI. V shed 1 base and J shed 6 bases, with 13 bases lying between them. This CDR3 region has 14 residues. The CDR3 region has the DNA TGTGCCAGCAGTGAAGGGCAGGGCCCCCGCGAGCAGTACTTC. It is translated as CASSEGQGPREQYF.

This chain uses TRBV28 with TRBJ2-5; 8 nucleotides align to TRBD1. The germline CDR1 and CDR2 sequences are MDHEN and SYDVKM. This CDR3 contains 15 residues. V lost 4 bases to trimming and J lost 3 bases; unmatched junction nucleotides: 7. The DNA for the CDR3 is TGTGCCAGCAGTTCCGACAGGGGAGGAGAAGAGACCCAGTACTTC. Protein sequence: CASSSDRGGEETQYF.

The chain carries TRBV11-3 and TRBJ2-1; unclear D gene. This CDR3 has 17 residues. Trimming stripped 0 bases from V and 2 bases from J, with 14 bases between. The germline CDR1 and CDR2 sequences are SGHNT and YENEEA. This CDR3 is CASSLDSRTIAYNEQFF. In nucleotides, the CDR3 is TGTGCCAGCAGCTTAGATTCCAGGACCATAGCCTACAATGAGCAGTTCTTC.

The chain has TRBV19 and TRBJ2-7; 7 nucleotides match TRBD2. Trimming at V came to 5 bases and at J to 9 bases, leaving 4 bases not matched to a gene. In germline, CDR1 is LNHDA, CDR2 SQIVND (reference sequence). This CDR3 is built from 11 residues. CDR3 amino acids: CASSAGEGQYF. In nucleotides, the CDR3 is TGTGCCAGTAGTGCGGGAGAGGGGCAGTACTTC. Using reference TRBV19 and TRBJ2-7 for the parts outside the CDR3, the full variable domain is DGGITQSPKYLFRKEGQNVTLSCEQNLNHDAMYWYRQDPGQGLRLIYYSQIVNDFQKGDIAEGYSVSREKKESFPLTVTSAQKNPTAFYLCASSAGEGQYFGPGTRLTVT.

The chain links TRBV11-2 to TRBJ2-5; no clear D. The CDR3 is made up of 11 amino acids. Trimming took 3 bases from V and 2 from J, leaving 1 base between them. The germline V gene has CDR1 SGHAT and CDR2 FQNNGV. CDR3 sequence: CASSLQETQYF. CDR3 sequence (DNA): TGTGCCAGCAGCTTGCAAGAGACCCAGTACTTC.

The chain links TRBV9 to TRBJ2-7, with 10 bases aligning to TRBD1. With 0 bases clipped from V and 1 base from J, the junction kept 10 bases outside the gene matches. The CDR3 contains 18 residues. The V gene's germline CDR1 is SGDLS and CDR2 YYNGEE. For the CDR3, the DNA is TGTGCCAGCAGCGTAGATGGTTGGGGACAGGGGAAGTCCTACGAGCAGTACTTC. Protein sequence: CASSVDGWGQGKSYEQYF.

This rearrangement joins TRBV7-2 to TRBJ1-5, with a possible D match to TRBD1 (5 bases). This CDR3 has 13 amino acids. The germline gives CDR1 SGHTA, CDR2 FQGNSA. Trimming shortened V by 2 bases and J by 4 bases, and 6 bases separated the two germline ends. The CDR3 nucleotides read TGTGCCAGCAGCTTACAGGGAAATCAGCCCCAGCATTTT. It is translated as CASSLQGNQPQHF. The full variable domain, in which reference TRBV7-2 and TRBJ1-5 provide the parts outside the CDR3, is GAGVSQSPSNKVTEKGKDVELRCDPISGHTALYWYRQSLGQGLEFLIYFQGNSAPDKSGLPSDRFSAERTGGSVSTLTIQRTQQEDSAVYLCASSLQGNQPQHFGDGTRLSIL.

V gene TRBV7-2 combines with J gene TRBJ1-1; D call uncertain. CDR3 size: 12 residues. The V end was cut by 1 base, the J end by 8 bases, with 8 bases between. Germline CDR1 reads SGHTA; CDR2 reads FQGNSA. CDR3 coding DNA: TGTGCCAGCAGCTTAGTACAGTTGGAAGCTTTCTTT. It is translated as CASSLVQLEAFF.

The chain combines TRBV10-3 with TRBJ1-1, with D possibly being TRBD1 (5 bases). The germline V and J ends were trimmed by 0 bases and 4 bases, with 21 bases remaining between them. CDR3 size: 18 residues. CDR1 ENHRY and CDR2 SYGVKD come from the germline V gene. The CDR3 reads CAISESVLERARATEAFF. Written as DNA, the CDR3 is TGTGCCATCAGTGAGTCGGTGTTAGAAAGGGCCAGGGCCACTGAAGCTTTCTTT.

The V and J genes are TRBV9 and TRBJ2-3, with 7 positions matching TRBD2. The CDR3 spans 15 residues. V shed 3 bases and J 7 bases; nucleotides not matched to a gene: 11. Germline V gives CDR1 SGDLS, CDR2 YYNGEE. Here the CDR3 reads CASSEGGRRENTQYF. The CDR3, as DNA: TGTGCCAGCAGCGAGGGAGGGAGGAGGGAAAATACGCAGTATTTT.

V gene TRBV7-9 combines with J gene TRBJ2-3; D possibly uses TRBD1 or TRBD2 (5 bases each). V lost 5 bases to trimming and J lost 7 bases, with 19 bases between them. There are 15 residues in the CDR3. Germline lookup yields CDR1 SEHNR and CDR2 FQNEAQ (reference sequence). The chain's CDR3 is CASSQGQGDLNTQYF. CDR3 coding DNA: TGTGCCAGCAGCCAGGGCCAGGGAGATTTGAATACGCAGTATTTT.

V is TRBV11-3 and J is TRBJ1-2, with 8 bases lining up with TRBD1. Germline CDR1 and CDR2: SGHNT and YENEEA. CDR3 size: 12 residues. Losses at the gene ends were 3 bases for V and 8 bases for J; bases not matched to a gene: 2. The CDR3, as DNA: TGTGCCAGCAGCTTTGGACAGGGCGGCTACACCTTC. Translation: CASSFGQGGYTF.

The gene calls are TRBV30 and TRBJ1-5, with a weak D call TRBD1 (6 bases). This CDR3 is 13 amino acids long. Trimming took 4 bases from V and 6 from J, leaving 13 bases between them. Germline CDR1 and CDR2: GTSNPN and SVGIG (reference sequence). The CDR3 DNA reads as TGTGCCTGGAACCAGGGGAATGGTCAGCCCCAGCATTTT. It translates to CAWNQGNGQPQHF.